The next 8 T cell receptor beta chains were all read from a single sample in a study of T cell changes during pregnancy in multiple sclerosis. This table comes from immunoSEQ multiplex PCR, and its TCRdb copy is limited to in-frame clones, with some not included. The sample carries tens of thousands of clones, about 94% recorded once. The source was peripheral blood, collected in the third trimester of pregnancy. All receptors derive from a female donor with multiple sclerosis, enrolled in a pregnancy study.

V and J are TRBV29-1 and TRBJ1-1; 7 nucleotides line up with TRBD1. The V and J ends lost 5 bases and 4 bases, in that order; junction bases with no gene match: 10. CDR3 length: 14 residues. CDR1 is SQVTM, CDR2 ANQGSEA, per germline. The CDR3 coding sequence is TGCAGCGTTAACCGACAGGGAGGTAGCACTGAAGCTTTCTTT. Its translation is CSVNRQGGSTEAFF. The whole variable domain, filled in from reference TRBV29-1 and TRBJ1-1, reads SAVISQKPSRDICQRGTSLTIQCQVDSQVTMMFWYRQQPGQSLTLIATANQGSEATYESGFVIDKFPISRPNLTFSTLTVSNMSPEDSSIYLCSVNRQGGSTEAFFGQGTRLTVV.

The rearrangement links TRBV11-2 to TRBJ1-2; D is undetermined. The V gene lost 0 bases and the J gene lost 4 bases, with 3 bases spanning the gap. CDR1 and CDR2 (germline): SGHAT, FQNNGV. The CDR3 extends over 12 amino acids. CDR3: CASSLDSYGYTF. CDR3 sequence (DNA): TGTGCCAGCAGCTTAGATAGCTATGGCTACACCTTC. Full variable domain (rest looked up from reference TRBV11-2 and TRBJ1-2): EAGVAQSPRYKIIEKRQSVAFWCNPISGHATLYWYQQILGQGPKLLIQFQNNGVVDDSQLPKDRFSAERLKGVDSTLKIQPAKLEDSAVYLCASSLDSYGYTFGSGTRLTVV.

The V call is TRBV29-1, the J call TRBJ2-7, with a tentative D call TRBD1 (6 bases). Trimming stripped 0 bases from V and 4 bases from J, with 7 bases between. CDR3 length: 12 amino acids. Germline CDR1 reads SQVTM; CDR2 reads ANQGSEA. The CDR3 DNA sequence: TGCAGCGTTGAAGACAGGGGATACGAGCAGTACTTC. Residues: CSVEDRGYEQYF.

The chain combines TRBV5-4 with TRBJ2-2, with 9 bases matching TRBD2. The CDR3 extends over 15 amino acids. The V gene end was trimmed by 4 bases and the J gene end by 5 bases; junction bases not matched to a gene: 6. Germline loops: CDR1 SGHNT, CDR2 YYREEE (reference sequence). CDR3 sequence: CASSRSGSLTGELFF. The CDR3 coding sequence is TGTGCCAGCAGCCGTAGCGGGAGTTTGACCGGGGAGCTGTTTTTT.

The chain links TRBV2 to TRBJ2-3, with TRBD2 matching 10 bases. The germline V gene encodes CDR1 SNHLY and CDR2 FYNNEI. V gave up 7 bases and J gave up 2 bases; unmatched junction bases: 9. The CDR3 loop spans 16 amino acids. The CDR3 nucleotides read TGTGCCAGCAATACAAGGGGACTAGCGTCCACAGATACGCAGTATTTT. Translating gives CASNTRGLASTDTQYF.

The genes are TRBV28 and TRBJ1-4, with 8 bases that match TRBD1. The CDR3 loop spans 15 amino acids. Trimming took 1 base from V and 8 from J; bases not matched to a gene: 6. Germline-derived CDR1 and CDR2 are MDHEN and SYDVKM. The CDR3 loop is CASSLSTGVREKLFF. CDR3 DNA: TGTGCCAGCAGTTTATCGACAGGGGTAAGGGAAAAACTGTTTTTT.

V and J are TRBV2 and TRBJ2-1; 11 nucleotides agree with TRBD2. Trimming cost V 4 bases and J 3 bases; bases outside gene matches: 5. Germline V gene lookup returns CDR1 SNHLY and CDR2 FYNNEI. The CDR3 loop spans 16 amino acids. The CDR3 nucleotides read TGTGCCAGCAGTGCCGGGGGGACTAGCGGCTACAATGAGCAGTTCTTC. Encoded protein: CASSAGGTSGYNEQFF.

V and J are TRBV30 and TRBJ1-2, with 7 bases that match TRBD1. This CDR3 is 15 amino acids long. Trimming at V came to 8 bases and at J to 8 bases, leaving 20 bases not matched to a gene. Germline values: CDR1 GTSNPN, CDR2 SVGIG (reference sequence). CDR3 coding DNA: TGTGCCCTCGACGGGGTCGACAGGGCGACGTTGGGCTACACCTTC. This sequence encodes CALDGVDRATLGYTF.